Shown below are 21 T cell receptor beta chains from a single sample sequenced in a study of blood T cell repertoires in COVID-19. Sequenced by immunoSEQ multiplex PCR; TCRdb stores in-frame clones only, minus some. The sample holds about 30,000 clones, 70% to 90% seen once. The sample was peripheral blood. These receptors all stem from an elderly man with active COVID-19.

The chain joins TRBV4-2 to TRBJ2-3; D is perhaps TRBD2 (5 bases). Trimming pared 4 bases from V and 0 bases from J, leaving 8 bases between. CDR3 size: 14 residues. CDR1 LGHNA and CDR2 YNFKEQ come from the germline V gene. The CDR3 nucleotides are TGTGCCAGCAGCCGAAGGACTAGCACAGATACGCAGTATTTT. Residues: CASSRRTSTDTQYF.

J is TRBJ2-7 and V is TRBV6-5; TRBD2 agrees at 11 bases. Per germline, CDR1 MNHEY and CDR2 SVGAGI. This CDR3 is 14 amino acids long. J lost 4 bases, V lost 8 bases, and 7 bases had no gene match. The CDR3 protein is CASAYSGGAYEQYF. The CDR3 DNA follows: TGTGCCAGCGCCTATAGCGGGGGGGCGTACGAGCAGTACTTC.

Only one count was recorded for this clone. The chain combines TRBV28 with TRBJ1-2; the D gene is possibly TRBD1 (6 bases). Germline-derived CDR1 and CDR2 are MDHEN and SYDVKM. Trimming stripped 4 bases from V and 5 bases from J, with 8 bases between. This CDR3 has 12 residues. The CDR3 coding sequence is TGTGCCAGCAGTTCCCAGGGGTATGGCTACACCTTC. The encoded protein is CASSSQGYGYTF.

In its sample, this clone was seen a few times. CDR3 sequence: CASSTTGGDGYTF. The DNA of the CDR3 is TGTGCCAGCAGCACGACAGGGGGAGATGGCTACACCTTC. The V gene is TRBV5-6, the J gene TRBJ1-2; 9 positions match TRBD1. J lost 6 bases, V lost 4 bases, and 4 bases had no gene match. The CDR3 loop spans 13 amino acids. The germline CDR1 and CDR2 sequences are SGHDT and YYEEEE.

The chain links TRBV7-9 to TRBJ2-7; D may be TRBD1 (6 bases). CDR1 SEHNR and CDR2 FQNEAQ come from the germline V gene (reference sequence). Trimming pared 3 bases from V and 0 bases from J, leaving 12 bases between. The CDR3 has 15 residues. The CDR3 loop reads CASSFYRVSSYEQYF. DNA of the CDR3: TGTGCCAGCAGCTTTTACAGGGTGAGCTCCTACGAGCAGTACTTC.

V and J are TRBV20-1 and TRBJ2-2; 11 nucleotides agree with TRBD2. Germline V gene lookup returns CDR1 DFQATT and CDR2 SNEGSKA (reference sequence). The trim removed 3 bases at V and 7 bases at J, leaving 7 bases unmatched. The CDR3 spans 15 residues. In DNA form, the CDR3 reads TGCAGTGCTAGTATAGCGGGGGGGCTTTACGGGGAGCTGTTTTTT. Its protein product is CSASIAGGLYGELFF.

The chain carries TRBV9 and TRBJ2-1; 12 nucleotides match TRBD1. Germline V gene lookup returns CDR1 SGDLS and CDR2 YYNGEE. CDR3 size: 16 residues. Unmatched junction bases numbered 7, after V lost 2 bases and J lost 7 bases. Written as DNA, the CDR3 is TGTGCCAGCAGCGTCACCGGGACAGGGGGCGTGAATGAGCAGTTCTTC. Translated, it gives CASSVTGTGGVNEQFF. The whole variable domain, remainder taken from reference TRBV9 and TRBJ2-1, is DSGVTQTPKHLITATGQRVTLRCSPRSGDLSVYWYQQSLDQGLQFLIQYYNGEERAKGNILERFSAQQFPDLHSELNLSSLELGDSALYFCASSVTGTGGVNEQFFGPGTRLTVL.

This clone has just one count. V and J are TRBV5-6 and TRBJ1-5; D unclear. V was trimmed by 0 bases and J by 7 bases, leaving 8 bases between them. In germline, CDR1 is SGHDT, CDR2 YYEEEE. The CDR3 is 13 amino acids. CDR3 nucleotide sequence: TGTGCCAGCAGCTTGGGTATCCGGCAGCCCCAGCATTTT. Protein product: CASSLGIRQPQHF.

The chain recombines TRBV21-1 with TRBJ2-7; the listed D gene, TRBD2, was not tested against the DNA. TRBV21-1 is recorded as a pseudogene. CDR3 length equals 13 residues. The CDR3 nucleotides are TGTGCCCCCCCGGGTGGATTCGCCTACGAGCAGTACTTC. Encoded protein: CAPPGGFAYEQYF.

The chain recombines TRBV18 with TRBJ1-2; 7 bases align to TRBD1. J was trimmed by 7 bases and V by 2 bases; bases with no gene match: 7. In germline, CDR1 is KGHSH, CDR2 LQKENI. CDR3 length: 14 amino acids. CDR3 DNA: TGTGCCAGCTCACCAGGAACAGGGGAAAGTGGCTACACCTTC. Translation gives CASSPGTGESGYTF.

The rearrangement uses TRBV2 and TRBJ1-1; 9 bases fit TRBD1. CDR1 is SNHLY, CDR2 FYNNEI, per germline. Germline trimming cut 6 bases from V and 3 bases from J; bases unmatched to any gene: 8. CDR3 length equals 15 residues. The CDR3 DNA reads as TGTGCCAGCAGCGCTCCAACAGGGGGCTACACTGAAGCTTTCTTT. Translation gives CASSAPTGGYTEAFF. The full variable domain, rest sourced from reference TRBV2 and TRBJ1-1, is EPEVTQTPSHQVTQMGQEVILRCVPISNHLYFYWYRQILGQKVEFLVSFYNNEISEKSEIFDDQFSVERPDGSNFTLKIRSTKLEDSAMYFCASSAPTGGYTEAFFGQGTRLTVV.

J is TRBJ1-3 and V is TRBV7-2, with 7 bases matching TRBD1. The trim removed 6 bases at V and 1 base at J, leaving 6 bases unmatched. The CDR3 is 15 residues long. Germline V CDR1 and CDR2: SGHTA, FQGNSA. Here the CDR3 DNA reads TGTGCCAGCAGGACAGGGTTTGGGTCTGGAAACACCATATATTTT. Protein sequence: CASRTGFGSGNTIYF.

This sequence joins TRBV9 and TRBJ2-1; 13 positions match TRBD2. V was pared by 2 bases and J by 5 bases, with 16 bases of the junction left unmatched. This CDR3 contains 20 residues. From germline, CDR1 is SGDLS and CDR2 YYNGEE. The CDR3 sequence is CASSVRLAGGRTPSNNEQFF. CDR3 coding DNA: TGTGCCAGCAGCGTCAGACTAGCGGGGGGCCGCACCCCCTCAAACAATGAGCAGTTCTTC.

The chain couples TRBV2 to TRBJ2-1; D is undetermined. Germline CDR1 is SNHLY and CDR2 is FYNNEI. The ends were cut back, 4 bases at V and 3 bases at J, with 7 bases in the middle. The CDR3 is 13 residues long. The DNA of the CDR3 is TGTGCCAGCAGTGTTCTTAGCTACAATGAGCAGTTCTTC. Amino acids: CASSVLSYNEQFF.

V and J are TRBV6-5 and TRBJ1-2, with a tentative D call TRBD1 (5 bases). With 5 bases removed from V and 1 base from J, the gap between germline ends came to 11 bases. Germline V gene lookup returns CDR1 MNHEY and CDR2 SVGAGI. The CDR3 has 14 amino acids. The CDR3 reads CASSRPGVNYGYTF. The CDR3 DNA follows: TGTGCCAGCAGTCGACCGGGGGTTAACTATGGCTACACCTTC.

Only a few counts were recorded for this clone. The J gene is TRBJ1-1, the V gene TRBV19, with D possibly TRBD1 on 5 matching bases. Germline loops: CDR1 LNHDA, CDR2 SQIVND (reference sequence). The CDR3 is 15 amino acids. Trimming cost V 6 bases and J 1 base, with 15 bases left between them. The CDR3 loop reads CASRPRARANTEAFF. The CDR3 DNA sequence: TGTGCCAGTAGACCCCGGGCCAGGGCGAACACTGAAGCTTTCTTT.

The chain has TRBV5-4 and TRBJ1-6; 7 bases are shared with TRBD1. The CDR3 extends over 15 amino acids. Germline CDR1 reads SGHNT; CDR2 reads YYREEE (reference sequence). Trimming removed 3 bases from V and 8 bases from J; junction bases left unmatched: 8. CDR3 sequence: CASSSRDRVDSPLHF. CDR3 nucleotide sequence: TGTGCCAGCAGCTCCCGCGACAGGGTAGATTCACCCCTCCACTTT.

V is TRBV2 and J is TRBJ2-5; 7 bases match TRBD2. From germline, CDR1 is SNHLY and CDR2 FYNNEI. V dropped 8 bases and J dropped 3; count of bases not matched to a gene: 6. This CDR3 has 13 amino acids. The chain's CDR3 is CASLGGGEETQYF. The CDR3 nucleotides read TGTGCCAGCCTTGGGGGGGGAGAAGAGACCCAGTACTTC.

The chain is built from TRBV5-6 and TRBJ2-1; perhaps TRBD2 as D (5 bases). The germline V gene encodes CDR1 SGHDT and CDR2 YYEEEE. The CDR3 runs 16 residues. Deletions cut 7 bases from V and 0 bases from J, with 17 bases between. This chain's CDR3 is CASVLYRGSSYNEQFF. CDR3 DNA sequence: TGTGCCAGCGTATTATACCGGGGAAGCTCCTACAATGAGCAGTTCTTC. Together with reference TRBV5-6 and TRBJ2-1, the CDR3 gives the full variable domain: DAGVTQSPTHLIKTRGQQVTLRCSPKSGHDTVSWYQQALGQGPQFIFQYYEEEERQRGNFPDRFSGHQFPNYSSELNVNALLLGDSALYLCASVLYRGSSYNEQFFGPGTRLTVL.

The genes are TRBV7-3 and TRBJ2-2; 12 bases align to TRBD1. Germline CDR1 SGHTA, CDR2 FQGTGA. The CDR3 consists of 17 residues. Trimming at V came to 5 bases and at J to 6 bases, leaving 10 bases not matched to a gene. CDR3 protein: CASSQPGTGGESGELFF. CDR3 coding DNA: TGTGCCAGCAGCCAGCCCGGGACAGGGGGCGAATCCGGGGAGCTGTTTTTT.

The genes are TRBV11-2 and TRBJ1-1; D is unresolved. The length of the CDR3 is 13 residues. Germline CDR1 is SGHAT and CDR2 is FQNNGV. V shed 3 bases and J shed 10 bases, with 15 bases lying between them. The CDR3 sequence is CASSFSGGVGAFF. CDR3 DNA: TGTGCCAGCAGCTTTAGTGGCGGCGTTGGAGCTTTCTTT.